The 23 T cell receptor beta chains given below trace back to one sample, sequenced in a study of CD8 T cells in ankylosing spondylitis. Via MiXCR, TCRdb re-called the 5' RACE reads, giving one row per CDR3 protein. The sample has some 120,000 distinct CDR3 sequences; 7% are singletons. Sequences were obtained from blood, either unsorted or a sorted T cell fraction (not recorded which). The receptors come from a male donor with ankylosing spondylitis or in good health (not recorded which).

This chain connects TRBV7-9 to TRBJ1-1; D ambiguous. This CDR3 region has 11 residues. Germline V gene data show CDR1 as SEHNR and CDR2 as FQNEAQ (reference sequence). V was trimmed by 3 bases and J by 8 bases, leaving 7 bases between them. The CDR3 reads CASSLGREAFF. The CDR3 DNA reads as TGTGCCAGCAGCTTGGGCCGGGAAGCTTTCTTT.

Many counts were recorded for this clonotype. V gene TRBV20-1 combines with J gene TRBJ1-4; D remains unclear. Germline CDR1 DFQATT, CDR2 SNEGSKA (reference sequence). This CDR3 is built from 13 residues. Trimming shortened V by 3 bases and J by 5 bases, and 10 bases separated the two germline ends. CDR3 amino acids: CSARGFRNEKLFF. The CDR3 DNA follows: TGCAGTGCTAGGGGATTTCGGAATGAAAAACTGTTTTTT.

This clonotype was found many times. This rearrangement joins TRBV12-3 or TRBV12-4 to TRBJ1-2; tentatively, D is TRBD1 (5 bases). The V end lost 2 bases, the J end lost 8 bases, and 15 bases lay between the germline ends. CDR3 size: 14 residues. The chain's CDR3 is CASSLRGVNGGYTF. DNA of the CDR3: TGTGCCAGCAGTTTACGGGGGGTTAATGGAGGCTACACCTTC.

Ten or more counts support this clonotype. The V call is TRBV5-1, the J call TRBJ2-3; D not certain. The CDR3 sequence is 15 residues long. Trimming shortened V by 0 bases and J by 0 bases, and 8 bases separated the two germline ends. Germline CDR1 SGHRS, CDR2 YFSETQ. CDR3 DNA sequence: TGCGCCAGCAGCTTGGCCTTCGGGAGCACAGATACGCAGTATTTT. Translating gives CASSLAFGSTDTQYF.

At least ten counts were recorded for this clonotype. The chain links TRBV2 to TRBJ2-7; D gene ambiguous. This CDR3 comprises 12 residues. Between the trimmed V and J ends, which lost 1 base and 5 bases, there was a span of 6 bases. Germline-derived CDR1 and CDR2 are SNHLY and FYNNEI. DNA of the CDR3: TGTGCCAGCAGTGAAGGGCTCGACGAGCAGTACTTC. Its protein product is CASSEGLDEQYF.

This clonotype was detected many times. The rearrangement joins TRBV5-1 to TRBJ2-7; D is unresolved. Trimming took off 0 bases at V and 7 bases at J, with 14 bases between the two ends. Germline V gene data show CDR1 as SGHRS and CDR2 as YFSETQ. There are 14 residues in the CDR3. For the CDR3, the DNA is TGCGCCAGCAGCTTGGGGCAGGAGACCGGGGAGCAGTACTTC. It is translated as CASSLGQETGEQYF.

In this sample, this clonotype turned up many times. The V call is TRBV3-1, the J call TRBJ2-3; D remains unclear. The V gene lost 4 bases and the J gene lost 5 bases, with 4 bases spanning the gap. The germline V gene encodes CDR1 LGHDT and CDR2 YNNKEL (reference sequence). The CDR3 consists of 11 residues. The CDR3 protein is CASSPGDTQYF. The CDR3 DNA sequence: TGTGCCAGCAGCCCAGGAGATACGCAGTATTTT.

In its sample, this clonotype was seen many times. This chain uses TRBV20-1 with TRBJ1-6; TRBD1 matches 7 bases. Germline V gene lookup returns CDR1 DFQATT and CDR2 SNEGSKA (reference sequence). V lost 0 bases to trimming and J lost 7 bases; unmatched junction nucleotides: 12. The CDR3 covers 17 residues. CDR3 nucleotide sequence: TGCAGTGCTAGAGATGGGACAGTCCAGACGGGGAATTCACCCCTCCACTTT. This translates into CSARDGTVQTGNSPLHF.

The chain recombines TRBV5-1 with TRBJ2-2; D call uncertain. The CDR3 is made up of 15 amino acids. Looked up from germline, CDR1 is SGHRS and CDR2 is YFSETQ. V dropped 4 bases and J dropped 4 bases, with 14 bases sitting between them. The CDR3 is CASSPTGLSTGELFF. CDR3 sequence (DNA): TGCGCCAGCAGCCCGACGGGTCTTTCCACCGGGGAGCTGTTTTTT.

This clonotype was detected many times. The chain joins TRBV29-1 to TRBJ2-7; TRBD2 aligns across 7 bases. Germline values: CDR1 SQVTM, CDR2 ANQGSEA. J was trimmed by 0 bases and V by 4 bases; bases with no gene match: 6. The CDR3 covers 14 residues. The CDR3 coding sequence is TGCAGCGTTGCTACTAGCGAAAGCTCCTACGAGCAGTACTTC. Translation gives CSVATSESSYEQYF.

This clonotype was counted at least ten times. The chain is built from TRBV7-3 and TRBJ2-1; 11 positions agree with TRBD2. V trimming: 0 bases; J trimming: 7 bases; junction bases outside the gene matches: 5. The CDR3 is 16 amino acids. The germline gives CDR1 SGHTA, CDR2 FQGTGA. As DNA, the CDR3 is TGTGCCAGCAGCTTAACTAGCGGGGGGGCTGGGAATGAGCAGTTCTTC. The encoded protein is CASSLTSGGAGNEQFF.

This clonotype was counted ten times or more. The chain links TRBV25-1 to TRBJ2-7; the D gene could be TRBD1 or TRBD2 (5 bases each). Trimming removed 7 bases from V and 3 bases from J, with 16 bases in between. The germline V gene encodes CDR1 MGHDK and CDR2 SYGVNS. The CDR3 is 14 residues long. The chain's CDR3 is CASTPRGPYYEQYF. The CDR3, as DNA: TGTGCCAGCACCCCCCGGGGACCGTACTACGAGCAGTACTTC.

The CDR3 here is CASSQRGGAPTDTQYF. DNA of the CDR3: TGTGCCAGCAGTCAAAGAGGGGGGGCTCCGACAGATACGCAGTATTTT. The chain combines TRBV7-9 with TRBJ2-3; D is possibly TRBD2 (7 bases). The V gene's germline CDR1 is SEHNR and CDR2 FQNEAQ (reference sequence). Deletions cut 6 bases from V and 3 bases from J, with 19 bases between. The CDR3 has 16 residues. The full variable domain, with the rest looked up from reference TRBV7-9 and TRBJ2-3, is DTGVSQNPRHKITKRGQNVTFRCDPISEHNRLYWYRQTLGQGPEFLTYFQNEAQLEKSRLLSDRFSAERPKGSFSTLEIQRTEQGDSAMYLCASSQRGGAPTDTQYFGPGTRLTVL.

This clonotype has at least ten counts. The chain is built from TRBV5-1 and TRBJ1-5, with TRBD1 as a possible D gene (5 bases). Germline V gene lookup returns CDR1 SGHRS and CDR2 YFSETQ. Trimming cost V 8 bases and J 2 bases, with 14 bases left between them. The CDR3 covers 14 residues. CDR3 in DNA: TGCGCCAGTCTTCAGGGACGCGGCAATCAGCCCCAGCATTTT. Its translation: CASLQGRGNQPQHF.

This clonotype was counted many times. This chain connects TRBV20-1 to TRBJ2-3; 11 nucleotides align to TRBD2. Trimming removed 5 bases from V and 6 bases from J; junction bases left unmatched: 19. CDR1 and CDR2 (germline): DFQATT, SNEGSKA (reference sequence). CDR3 length: 18 amino acids. DNA of the CDR3: TGCAGTGCTGGACCCCAGGGCCGAGGGACTAGCGGTTATGATACGCAGTATTTT. This translates into CSAGPQGRGTSGYDTQYF.

This clonotype was detected ten times or more. The chain joins TRBV4-3 to TRBJ2-4, with TRBD2 as a possible D gene (6 bases). Per germline, CDR1 LGHNA and CDR2 YSLEER. The CDR3 has 17 amino acids. V lost 0 bases to trimming and J lost 8 bases, with 20 bases between them. This CDR3 reads CASSQDGTILRGDIQYF. The CDR3 DNA sequence: TGCGCCAGCAGCCAAGATGGGACCATTCTTCGCGGGGACATTCAGTACTTC.

In its sample, this clonotype was seen many times. This chain joins TRBV5-1 and TRBJ2-7, with 7 bases matching TRBD1. This CDR3 has 14 amino acids. J gave up 5 bases and V 4 bases, and 9 bases lay outside the gene matches. Germline V gene data show CDR1 as SGHRS and CDR2 as YFSETQ. CDR3: CASSETGTGDEQYF. The DNA of the CDR3 is TGCGCCAGCAGCGAAACCGGAACAGGGGACGAGCAGTACTTC.

This clonotype was picked up many times. The chain recombines TRBV29-1 with TRBJ2-7; D remains ambiguous. The CDR3 is made up of 13 amino acids. Germline-derived CDR1 and CDR2 are SQVTM and ANQGSEA. Trimming pared 4 bases from V and 5 bases from J, leaving 15 bases between. The CDR3 bases are TGCAGCGTTGGACCTCTTACGCCCCACGAGCAGTACTTC. Translating it yields CSVGPLTPHEQYF.

This clonotype has ten or more counts. This chain joins TRBV7-8 and TRBJ1-4, with a possible D match to TRBD1 (5 bases). Looked up from germline, CDR1 is SGHVS and CDR2 is FQNEAQ. This CDR3 has 15 residues. The V gene lost 0 bases and the J gene lost 11 bases, with 16 bases spanning the gap. The CDR3: CASSLALNLGGKLFF. The CDR3 nucleotides are TGTGCCAGCAGCTTAGCGCTGAACCTGGGGGGGAAACTGTTTTTT.

This clonotype was recorded many times. The CDR3 is CASSPTGGLVNTEAFF. The DNA for the CDR3 is TGTGCCAGCAGCCCGACGGGGGGGCTAGTGAACACTGAAGCTTTCTTT. The chain uses TRBV7-8 and TRBJ1-1, with D perhaps TRBD1 (6 bases). The CDR3 consists of 16 residues. Germline CDR1 and CDR2: SGHVS and FQNEAQ. Trimming shortened V by 5 bases and J by 0 bases, and 16 bases separated the two germline ends.

This clonotype was picked up many times. The CDR3 region has the DNA TGTGCCAGCAGCTTGGGGCGGCCCTCTGGGGCCAACGTCCTGACTTTC. Amino acids: CASSLGRPSGANVLTF. The chain combines TRBV7-9 with TRBJ2-6, with D tentatively TRBD1 (5 bases). The CDR3 is 16 amino acids. V lost 3 bases to trimming and J lost 0 bases, with 9 bases between them. Germline CDR1 and CDR2: SEHNR and FQNEAQ (reference sequence).

The genes are TRBV5-1 and TRBJ2-5; 7 bases are a match to TRBD2. CDR3 length: 15 amino acids. Germline V gives CDR1 SGHRS, CDR2 YFSETQ. Trimming removed 1 base from V and 3 bases from J; junction bases left unmatched: 6. The CDR3 nucleotides read TGCGCCAGCAGCTTGTCGAGCGGGGCCAAAGAGACCCAGTACTTC. Residues: CASSLSSGAKETQYF.

This clonotype was counted between two and nine times. The chain combines TRBV6-1 with TRBJ1-6, with D unresolved. Germline assignment: CDR1 MNHNS and CDR2 SASEGT. V dropped 6 bases and J dropped 2 bases, with 8 bases sitting between them. This CDR3 is built from 14 residues. In DNA form, the CDR3 reads TGTGCCAGCAGCTCCGGGACCTATAATTCACCCCTCCACTTT. It codes for CASSSGTYNSPLHF.